Below are 5 T cell receptor beta chains sequenced from a single sample in a study of CD8 T cells in ankylosing spondylitis (dated by TCRdb to about 2017). Receptors were amplified or captured by 5' RACE. Instrument on record: Illumina HiSeq 2500. TCRdb applied fastp at Q25 and MiXCR to the public reads, then kept only in-frame beta chains. Rows matching on CDR3 protein sequence are summarized as one entry with the most common DNA and genes. This sample has 290,000 or so distinct CDR3 sequences in its table, and around 21% of those were observed once. The ten largest make up 3.5% of the sample. Sequenced material: blood, either unsorted or a sorted T cell fraction (not recorded which). The origin of the receptors is a female donor with ankylosing spondylitis or in good health (not recorded which).

V is TRBV29-1 and J is TRBJ1-2; D perhaps matches TRBD1 (5 bases). This CDR3 contains 12 residues. V shed 7 bases and J shed 4 bases, with 13 bases lying between them. The germline CDR1 and CDR2 sequences are SQVTM and ANQGSEA. CDR3 residues: CSAATGIYGYTF. In DNA, the CDR3 is TGCAGCGCCGCAACAGGCATCTATGGCTACACCTTC. Full variable domain (missing parts from reference TRBV29-1 and TRBJ1-2): SAVISQKPSRDICQRGTSLTIQCQVDSQVTMMFWYRQQPGQSLTLIATANQGSEATYESGFVIDKFPISRPNLTFSTLTVSNMSPEDSSIYLCSAATGIYGYTFGSGTRLTVV.

This clonotype was recorded a few times. The V and J genes are TRBV5-1 and TRBJ1-1; perhaps TRBD1 as D (6 bases). Deletions cut 4 bases from V and 4 bases from J, with 17 bases between. CDR3 length equals 15 residues. CDR1 SGHRS and CDR2 YFSETQ come from the germline V gene. This CDR3 reads CASSPGGRGSTEAFF. In DNA form, the CDR3 reads TGCGCCAGCAGCCCGGGTGGCAGGGGAAGCACTGAAGCTTTCTTT.

The chain joins TRBV12-3 or TRBV12-4 to TRBJ2-5, with TRBD2 as a possible D gene (5 bases). V lost 7 bases and J 5 bases, leaving 17 bases between the germline ends. The CDR3 consists of 14 residues. The CDR3 loop reads CASTPSGGGETQYF. The CDR3 DNA sequence: TGTGCCAGCACCCCTTCCGGCGGCGGGGAGACCCAGTACTTC.

This clonotype was counted at least ten times. The chain recombines TRBV12-3 or TRBV12-4 with TRBJ2-2; no definite D call. The V and J ends lost 4 bases and 14 bases respectively, with 5 bases between them. The CDR3 has 9 amino acids. The CDR3 DNA is TGTGCCAGCAGTTCCCCCCTGTTTTTT. Translated: CASSSPLFF.

This clonotype has ten or more counts. Here the CDR3 reads CASSEYRSSYNSPLHF. The CDR3 nucleotides are TGTGCCAGCAGTGAATACAGAAGCTCCTATAATTCACCCCTCCACTTT. V usage is TRBV2 and J usage is TRBJ1-6; the D is unclear. V lost 2 bases and J lost 0, with 8 bases in between. CDR1 is SNHLY and CDR2 is FYNNEI in the germline V gene. This CDR3 is built from 16 residues.